These 21 T cell receptor beta chains came from one sample sequenced in a study of PD-1 blockade in classical Hodgkin lymphoma. All patients experienced relapse after autologous stem cell transplantation, and brentuximab vedotin exposure was variable. The CD8+ T cells came from thawed PBMCs through magnetic negative selection. The assay was immunoSEQ multiplex PCR, and TCRdb's table has in-frame clones only and misses some. The table shows about 7,900 clones, with more than 70% occurring only once. The sample here was CD8+ T cells from blood, taken at baseline. The receptors shown here come from a human donor with classical Hodgkin lymphoma.

The chain is built from TRBV7-2 and TRBJ2-7; D is unclear. Trimming shortened V by 2 bases and J by 5 bases, and 4 bases separated the two germline ends. Germline V gives CDR1 SGHTA, CDR2 FQGNSA. The CDR3 sequence is 11 residues long. The CDR3 sequence is CASSLTNEQYF. The CDR3 DNA reads as TGTGCCAGCAGCTTAACCAACGAGCAGTACTTC.

J is TRBJ2-7 and V is TRBV28; TRBD1 matches at 8 bases. The V segment lost 8 bases and the J segment 7 bases; nucleotides outside the gene matches: 13. This CDR3 has 14 residues. Germline V gene data show CDR1 as MDHEN and CDR2 as SYDVKM. The CDR3 is CASESRDRPWEQYF. CDR3 DNA sequence: TGTGCCAGCGAAAGCCGGGACAGGCCTTGGGAGCAGTACTTC.

The V gene is TRBV5-8, the J gene TRBJ2-6; D gene uncertain. The germline V gene encodes CDR1 SGHTS and CDR2 YDEGEE. V shed 3 bases and J shed 0 bases, with 19 bases lying between them. The CDR3 consists of 19 residues. The CDR3 sequence is CASSSITPTAPSGANVLTF. As DNA, the CDR3 is TGTGCCAGCAGCTCGATCACCCCTACAGCCCCCTCTGGGGCCAACGTCCTGACTTTC.

The CDR3 reads CSPGGSGNTIYF. The CDR3, as DNA: TGCAGCCCCGGGGGATCTGGAAACACCATATATTTT. The V gene is TRBV29-1, the J gene TRBJ1-3, with D tentatively TRBD1 (5 bases). The V and J ends lost 8 bases and 1 base respectively, with 9 bases between them. The CDR3 totals 12 residues. CDR1 SQVTM and CDR2 ANQGSEA come from the germline V gene.

The V and J genes are TRBV9 and TRBJ2-1, with D tentatively TRBD1 (5 bases). CDR3 size: 15 residues. V lost 0 bases and J 4 bases, leaving 11 bases between the germline ends. The germline CDR1 and CDR2 sequences are SGDLS and YYNGEE. The chain's CDR3 is CASSVGQGLYNEQFF. The CDR3 DNA reads as TGTGCCAGCAGCGTAGGCCAGGGTCTTTACAATGAGCAGTTCTTC.

As DNA, the CDR3 is TGTGCCAGCAGTTTATCCCCCGGGACCCACAATGAGCAGTTCTTC. Its protein product is CASSLSPGTHNEQFF. The genes are TRBV27 and TRBJ2-1; TRBD1 or TRBD2 may be the D gene (5 bases each). Germline V gene data show CDR1 as MNHEY and CDR2 as SMNVEV (reference sequence). This CDR3 has 15 residues. V was pared by 0 bases and J by 5 bases, with 11 bases between.

This chain uses TRBV14 with TRBJ2-3; D is perhaps TRBD1 (6 bases). V lost 2 bases to trimming and J lost 3 bases, with 9 bases between them. Germline V gives CDR1 SGHDN, CDR2 FVKESK. The CDR3 consists of 14 residues. The CDR3 reads CASSQTGLTDTQYF. DNA of the CDR3: TGTGCCAGCAGCCAAACAGGGCTGACAGATACGCAGTATTTT.

The genes are TRBV13 and TRBJ2-7; a possible D gene is TRBD1 (6 bases). Trimming stripped 5 bases from V and 2 bases from J, with 16 bases between. Per germline, CDR1 PRHDT and CDR2 FYEKMQ (reference sequence). The CDR3 has 15 residues. The CDR3 region is CASSLQGPRAYEQYF. In DNA form, the CDR3 reads TGTGCCAGCAGCCTACAGGGCCCCCGGGCCTACGAGCAGTACTTC.

The genes are TRBV7-8 and TRBJ2-2; tentatively, D is TRBD2 (6 bases). The CDR3 has 16 residues. CDR1 and CDR2 (germline): SGHVS, FQNEAQ. The germline V and J ends were trimmed by 6 bases and 7 bases, with 21 bases remaining between them. This chain's CDR3 is CASSLWREPGIGELFF. CDR3 DNA: TGTGCCAGCAGTCTTTGGCGGGAACCGGGCATCGGGGAGCTGTTTTTT.

The V and J genes are TRBV4-1 and TRBJ2-1; D is uncertain. Trimming shortened V by 4 bases and J by 5 bases, and 6 bases separated the two germline ends. The CDR3 covers 12 residues. CDR1 and CDR2 (germline): MGHRA, YSYEKL. The CDR3 sequence is CASSPTNNEQFF. The CDR3 DNA reads TGCGCCAGCAGCCCTACTAACAATGAGCAGTTCTTC.

V gene TRBV7-2 combines with J gene TRBJ2-1, with TRBD2 identical over 11 bases. CDR3 length: 19 residues. The J segment lost 0 bases and the V segment lost 6 bases, leaving 13 bases of the junction unmatched. Germline V gene lookup returns CDR1 SGHTA and CDR2 FQGNSA. CDR3 residues: CASRPGTSGFSSSYNEQFF. CDR3 bases: TGTGCCAGCAGACCCGGGACTAGCGGCTTCTCTAGCTCCTACAATGAGCAGTTCTTC.

This chain connects TRBV23-1 to TRBJ2-7; tentatively, D is TRBD1 or TRBD2 (5 bases each). TRBV23-1 is identified as an open reading frame with a role that is uncertain. This CDR3 has 14 amino acids. V lost 6 bases and J 0 bases, leaving 12 bases between the germline ends. This chain's CDR3 is CASRRDPSSYEQYF. Written as DNA, the CDR3 is TGCGCCAGCAGACGGGACCCTAGCTCCTACGAGCAGTACTTC.

The rearrangement uses TRBV27 and TRBJ2-7, with 12 positions matching TRBD1. There are 13 residues in the CDR3. V gave up 8 bases and J gave up 2 bases; unmatched junction bases: 1. Germline values: CDR1 MNHEY, CDR2 SMNVEV (reference sequence). CDR3 protein: CASGDRGPYEQYF. The DNA for the CDR3 is TGTGCCAGCGGGGACAGGGGGCCCTACGAGCAGTACTTC.

The DNA of the CDR3 is TGTGCCAGCAGCGCGGGACTTTCCGGCACAGATACGCAGTATTTT. Its translation is CASSAGLSGTDTQYF. The chain has TRBV9 and TRBJ2-3, with D perhaps TRBD2 (6 bases). V lost 3 bases and J lost 1, with 12 bases in between. This CDR3 has 15 amino acids. Germline lookup yields CDR1 SGDLS and CDR2 YYNGEE.

For this clone: Compared with germline, one end of the junction differs, possibly owing to a read error. The chain employs TRBV7-7 and TRBJ2-1; 9 nucleotides match TRBD2. The germline V gene has CDR1 SSHAT and CDR2 FNYEAQ (reference sequence). The CDR3 totals 14 residues. The CDR3 reads CASSPSGAHNEQFF. CDR3 bases: TGTGCTAGCAGCCCTAGCGGGGCGCACAATGAGCAGTTCTTC.

The chain couples TRBV19 to TRBJ1-5; 9 bases are a match to TRBD1. The CDR3 covers 15 residues. With V trimmed by 3 bases and J by 6 bases, 6 bases remained unmatched. CDR1 LNHDA and CDR2 SQIVND come from the germline V gene (reference sequence). The CDR3 DNA follows: TGTGCCAGTAGTATCCTTACAGGGGGCGGTCAGCCCCAGCATTTT. This gives the protein CASSILTGGGQPQHF. Together with reference TRBV19 and TRBJ1-5, the CDR3 gives the full variable domain: DGGITQSPKYLFRKEGQNVTLSCEQNLNHDAMYWYRQDPGQGLRLIYYSQIVNDFQKGDIAEGYSVSREKKESFPLTVTSAQKNPTAFYLCASSILTGGGQPQHFGDGTRLSIL.

The V call is TRBV9, the J call TRBJ2-3, with TRBD2 matching 7 bases. Per germline, CDR1 SGDLS and CDR2 YYNGEE. J lost 2 bases, V lost 3 bases, and 9 bases had no gene match. This CDR3 is built from 16 residues. The CDR3 spells CASSATGGAATDTQYF. The CDR3 DNA follows: TGTGCCAGCAGCGCCACGGGAGGTGCGGCCACAGATACGCAGTATTTT.

The genes are TRBV15 and TRBJ1-2; possibly TRBD1 for D (6 bases). The V and J ends lost 0 bases and 5 bases respectively, with 16 bases between them. CDR1 is LNHNV and CDR2 is YYDKDF in the germline V gene (reference sequence). This CDR3 spans 16 amino acids. The chain's CDR3 is CATSRDGTGTLYGYTF. CDR3 in DNA: TGTGCCACCAGCAGAGATGGGACCGGGACACTTTATGGCTACACCTTC. The whole variable domain, filled in from reference TRBV15 and TRBJ1-2, reads DAMVIQNPRYQVTQFGKPVTLSCSQTLNHNVMYWYQQKSSQAPKLLFHYYDKDFNNEADTPDNFQSRRPNTSFCFLDIRSPGLGDTAMYLCATSRDGTGTLYGYTFGSGTRLTVV.

The V and J genes are TRBV27 and TRBJ2-1; 9 bases fit TRBD2. CDR1 and CDR2 (germline): MNHEY, SMNVEV (reference sequence). The V gene end was trimmed by 5 bases and the J gene end by 4 bases; junction bases not matched to a gene: 6. The CDR3 is 15 amino acids. CDR3 nucleotide sequence: TGTGCCAGCAGTAACGGACTAGCGAGATACAATGAGCAGTTCTTC. It yields the protein CASSNGLARYNEQFF.

The CDR3 region is CASSLLGGTEAFF. DNA of the CDR3: TGTGCCAGCAGTTTATTGGGGGGCACTGAAGCTTTCTTT. The rearrangement joins TRBV28 to TRBJ1-1, with a weak D call TRBD1 (5 bases). The CDR3 extends over 13 amino acids. V was shortened by 1 base and J by 4 bases, with 7 bases between the two germline ends. Germline assignment: CDR1 MDHEN and CDR2 SYDVKM.

The rearrangement joins TRBV7-9 to TRBJ2-7; the D gene is possibly TRBD2 (5 bases). V was pared by 4 bases and J by 4 bases, with 20 bases between. The CDR3 runs 16 residues. Germline assignment: CDR1 SEHNR and CDR2 FQNEAQ (reference sequence). CDR3 in amino acids: CASSSVLWTEAYEQYF. The CDR3 DNA sequence: TGTGCCAGCAGCTCCGTACTTTGGACGGAGGCATACGAGCAGTACTTC.